This entry describes one T cell receptor (beta chain). Germline V gene sequence: CDR1 MNHEY, CDR2 SVGAGI. The V end was cut by 5 bases, the J end by 3 bases, with 10 bases between. The CDR3 runs 14 residues. This record comes from a study of shared clonotypes between healthy human individuals. Study-wide background: A donor's plate count was three for CD4 naive and three for CD4 memory; CD8 naive had two and CD8 memory one.

TCRdb's table, derived via immunoSEQ multiplex PCR, lists solely in-frame clones and lacks some. Among about 2,100,000 clones listed, roughly 91% were seen once. Naive CD8 cells were CD45RO-negative, positively selected for CCR7, excluding terminally differentiated effector memory CD45RA+ cells. The sequenced material came from naive CD8+ T cells from PBMCs. The sequence came from a man younger than 35 in good health. Some clones in this sample may be carry-over from other donors' samples. The chain links TRBV6-5 to TRBJ2-2; D is tentatively TRBD1 or TRBD2 (5 bases each). CDR3 nucleotide sequence: TGTGCCAGCAGTACGGGACCGTACACCGGGGAGCTGTTTTTT. It translates to CASSTGPYTGELFF.